The rows below give T cell receptor beta chains drawn from one sample of a study of identical twins. TCRdb re-called the 5' RACE reads through MiXCR, storing one row per CDR3 protein. The data contain under 300,000 distinct CDR3 sequences, roughly an eighth of them seen just once; the ten biggest clones take up roughly 4.2%. The data also belong to a second study, concerning yellow fever vaccine responses in identical twins.

The sequencing input was memory (CD45RO+) T cells sorted from blood. Receptors originate from a woman aged 18-29 years in good health. CDR3s include the opening cysteine and the closing phenylalanine or tryptophan. Fields, in order: clone size, J gene, D gene, V gene, CDR3 DNA, CDR3 protein. The D gene is left open where the match is weak. Size is stated for part of the rows, as once, few or many counts, or as a class when the clone is expanded.

NA | TRBJ2-3 | TRBD1 | TRBV12-3/TRBV12-4 | TGTGCCAGCAGACATAGCGGCCGGACAGGGGGGGCAGATACGCAGTATTTT | CASRHSGRTGGADTQYF
NA | TRBJ2-7 | NA | TRBV4-2 | TGTGCCAGCACCGCGGGCGGTAGCTCCTACGAGCAGTACTTC | CASTAGGSSYEQYF
few | TRBJ2-3 | NA | TRBV9 | TGTGCCAGCAGCGCCTCAGGGTCTAGCACAGATACGCAGTATTTT | CASSASGSSTDTQYF
NA | TRBJ2-5 | TRBD1 | TRBV28 | TGTGCCAGCAGTTCCCCGGACAGGGCCGAGACCCAGTACTTC | CASSSPDRAETQYF
NA | TRBJ2-3 | TRBD2 | TRBV4-3 | TGCGCCAGCAGCCGTGGACTAGCGGGAGGGGATACGCAGTATTTT | CASSRGLAGGDTQYF
many | TRBJ2-1 | TRBD2 | TRBV7-2 | TGTGCCAGCAGCCTGGGACTAGCGGTTTACAATGAGCAGTTCTTC | CASSLGLAVYNEQFF
few | TRBJ2-2 | NA | TRBV29-1 | TGCAGCGTTACAATGTCGAACACCGGGGAGCTGTTTTTT | CSVTMSNTGELFF
many | TRBJ2-1 | NA | TRBV6-4 | TGTGCCAGCAGTGAACAGGGAGAATACAATGAGCAGTTCTTC | CASSEQGEYNEQFF
many | TRBJ2-1 | NA | TRBV5-1 | TGCGCCAGCGCCTTTCTTTTTGACAATGAGCAGTTCTTC | CASAFLFDNEQFF
NA | TRBJ2-3 | NA | TRBV2 | TGTGCCAGCAGTGATTCGCTCCTTAGCACAGATACGCAGTATTTT | CASSDSLLSTDTQYF
NA | TRBJ2-1 | NA | TRBV7-2 | TGTGCCAGCAGCTTAGCAGTAGGTTCGGCCTCCAATGAGCAGTTCTTC | CASSLAVGSASNEQFF
NA | TRBJ2-5 | TRBD2 | TRBV6-1 | TGTGCCAGCAGTCCAATGAGCGGGGGGCAAGAGACCCAGTACTTC | CASSPMSGGQETQYF
few | TRBJ2-4 | NA | TRBV15 | TGTGCCACCAGCGGAGTAGGGGGTGCCAAAAACATTCAGTACTTC | CATSGVGGAKNIQYF
few | TRBJ2-2 | NA | TRBV24-1 | TGTGCCACCAGTGATTTTCCGAACACCGGGGAGCTGTTTTTT | CATSDFPNTGELFF
many | TRBJ2-3 | NA | TRBV6-1 | TGTGCCAGCAGTGAATACCTCACAGATACGCAGTATTTT | CASSEYLTDTQYF
NA | TRBJ2-1 | NA | TRBV18 | TGTGCCAGCTCACCTTCACACGCAGGGGACAATGAGCAGTTCTTC | CASSPSHAGDNEQFF
NA | TRBJ2-1 | TRBD2 | TRBV2 | TGTGCCAGCAGTGTTGCGGGGGGCTTCTACAATGAGCAGTTCTTC | CASSVAGGFYNEQFF
NA | TRBJ1-1 | NA | TRBV11-2 | TGTGCCAGCAGCTTAGAAGGTCGTGTCTCTGAAGCTTTCTTT | CASSLEGRVSEAFF
many | TRBJ2-1 | TRBD2 | TRBV6-2/TRBV6-3 | TGTGCCAGCATTTTGACTAGCGGAAACAATGAGCAGTTCTTC | CASILTSGNNEQFF
few | TRBJ2-1 | TRBD2 | TRBV11-2 | TGTGCCAGCACCAAAAGCGGAGCGGGAGGGTTGAATGAGCAGTTCTTC | CASTKSGAGGLNEQFF
few | TRBJ2-7 | TRBD2 | TRBV14 | TGTGCCAGCAGCCAAGGCCTGGGAGAGGGACTAGCGGGCCGAGGACTCTTCTCCTACGAGCAGTACTTC | CASSQGLGEGLAGRGLFSYEQYF
NA | TRBJ2-1 | NA | TRBV5-1 | TGCGCCAGCAGCTTGGGAAGCCTAACCAATGAGCAGTTCTTC | CASSLGSLTNEQFF
NA | TRBJ2-7 | NA | TRBV3-1 | TGTGCCAGCAGCCGGGCGGGATCCGGCGAGCAGTACTTC | CASSRAGSGEQYF
few | TRBJ1-1 | NA | TRBV7-2 | TGTGCCAGCAGTCTTACCAGGTTGGCTGAAGCTTTCTTT | CASSLTRLAEAFF
NA | TRBJ2-7 | TRBD1 | TRBV20-1 | TGCAGTGCTAGGGTCCGCCAGGGGGCCGTCGAGCAGTACTTC | CSARVRQGAVEQYF
many | TRBJ2-7 | NA | TRBV20-1 | TGCAGTGCTAGAGACAGGGATTACTACGAGCAGTACTTC | CSARDRDYYEQYF
many | TRBJ2-7 | TRBD1 | TRBV29-1 | TGCAGCGCCCGGACAGGGACCTCCTACGAGCAGTACTTC | CSARTGTSYEQYF
few | TRBJ2-1 | TRBD1 | TRBV5-1 | TGCGCCAGCAGCTTACTAGTGACAGGGAGAAGCTCCTACAATGAGCAGTTCTTC | CASSLLVTGRSSYNEQFF
NA | TRBJ2-7 | NA | TRBV11-2 | TGTGCCAGCAGCCACCCCGGCGGTACCTACGAGCAGTACTTC | CASSHPGGTYEQYF
many | TRBJ2-7 | NA | TRBV29-1 | TGCAGCGCTACCCAGACAGGCAAGCAGCTGGGCGAGCAGTACTTC | CSATQTGKQLGEQYF
few | TRBJ2-1 | TRBD2 | TRBV5-4 | TGTGCCAGCAGCTTGTGGACTAGCGGCGACAATGAGCAGTTCTTC | CASSLWTSGDNEQFF
NA | TRBJ2-5 | TRBD2 | TRBV20-1 | TGCAGTGCTAGGGTGTCCGCTCTGCGACTAGCGGCCAGGGGTTCAGAGACCCAGTACTTC | CSARVSALRLAARGSETQYF
many | TRBJ2-2 | NA | TRBV3-1 | TGTGCCAGCAGCCGCTCCTCTACAGGGACCGGGGAGCTGTTTTTT | CASSRSSTGTGELFF
NA | TRBJ2-6 | NA | TRBV28 | TGTGCCAGCACGAGGGGGAGCTCTGGGGCCAACGTCCTGACTTTC | CASTRGSSGANVLTF
NA | TRBJ2-2 | NA | TRBV29-1 | TGCAGCGTGACCACAGGGAATACGAACACCGGGGAGCCGTTTTTT | CSVTTGNTNTGEPFF
NA | TRBJ2-2 | NA | TRBV9 | TGTGCCAGCAGCCCCCGGGGGCTGAACACCGGGGAGCTGTTTTTT | CASSPRGLNTGELFF
many | TRBJ2-7 | NA | TRBV21-1 | TGTGCCAGCAGCAAAGATTGGACAAGCACAACCTACGAGCAGTACTTC | CASSKDWTSTTYEQYF